This paragraph reports one TCR beta chain. The data were taken from a study of T cell changes during pregnancy in multiple sclerosis. Trimming removed 8 bases at V and 2 bases at J, with 11 bases between. This CDR3 region has 13 residues. Looked up from germline, CDR1 is MDHEN and CDR2 is SYDVKM. Sequencing was performed with immunoSEQ multiplex PCR; in TCRdb, only in-frame clones are kept and a portion is missing. This sample has tens of thousands of clones, with 80% to 90% found just once. The V gene is TRBV28, the J gene TRBJ2-3; TRBD1 might be the D (5 bases). This clonotype was sampled from a female donor with multiple sclerosis, enrolled in a pregnancy study. The input for sequencing was CD4+ T cells from peripheral blood mononuclear cells, taken before pregnancy. CDR3 loop: CASDRILTDTQYF. The CDR3 DNA reads TGTGCCAGCGACAGAATTCTCACAGATACGCAGTATTTT.